This entry lists 25 T cell receptor beta chains sequenced from one sample in a study of blood T cell repertoires in COVID-19. Data came from immunoSEQ multiplex PCR; TCRdb stores just in-frame clones and leaves some out. The sample lists 130,000 or so clones, about 87% occurring once. What was sequenced was peripheral blood. The receptor set was obtained from a human donor with COVID-19, enrolled during active disease. The donor label of this sample is uncertain.

CDR3 bases: TGTGCCAGTAGCCGGACAGTCCGGGCAAACTATGGCTACACCTTC. It is translated as CASSRTVRANYGYTF. The genes are TRBV19 and TRBJ1-2; weak D call: TRBD1 (6 bases). This CDR3 spans 15 amino acids. CDR1 is LNHDA and CDR2 is SQIVND in the germline V gene (reference sequence). V lost 6 bases, J lost 2 bases, and 16 bases lay in between.

Only a few counts were recorded for this clone. The chain employs TRBV30 and TRBJ1-2, with a tentative D call TRBD1 (5 bases). V was clipped by 0 bases and J by 12 bases, with 20 bases between them. Germline values: CDR1 GTSNPN, CDR2 SVGIG (reference sequence). The CDR3 extends over 14 amino acids. CDR3 region: CAWSVTGGAMSDTF. The CDR3, as DNA: TGTGCCTGGAGTGTCACAGGTGGGGCGATGTCAGACACCTTC. The entire variable domain, with the rest obtained from reference TRBV30 and TRBJ1-2, is as follows: SQTIHQWPATLVQPVGSPLSLECTVEGTSNPNLYWYRQAAGRGLQLLFYSVGIGQISSEVPQNLSASRPQDRQFILSSKKLLLSDSGFYLCAWSVTGGAMSDTFGSGTRLTVV.

The rearrangement uses TRBV18 and TRBJ2-5; 10 bases are a match to TRBD1. Germline values: CDR1 KGHSH, CDR2 LQKENI. The ends lost 8 bases at V and 4 bases at J; junction bases unmatched: 1. The CDR3 spans 12 residues. The CDR3 bases are TGTGCCAGCGACAGGGGGCGAGAGACCCAGTACTTC. It translates to CASDRGRETQYF.

V usage is TRBV4-1 and J usage is TRBJ1-2; 7 bases line up with TRBD1. The CDR3 is 15 residues long. Germline lookup yields CDR1 MGHRA and CDR2 YSYEKL. Trimming at V came to 0 bases and at J to 4 bases, leaving 5 bases not matched to a gene. This CDR3 is CASSQEGGRVYGYTF. The CDR3 coding sequence is TGCGCCAGCAGCCAAGAAGGGGGCAGGGTCTATGGCTACACCTTC.

This chain joins TRBV30 and TRBJ2-7, with D perhaps matching TRBD2 (6 bases). The germline gives CDR1 GTSNPN, CDR2 SVGIG (reference sequence). The CDR3 extends over 13 amino acids. The germline V and J ends were trimmed by 2 bases and 4 bases, with 12 bases remaining between them. The CDR3 loop reads CAWSPGVTYEQYF. CDR3 bases: TGTGCCTGGAGTCCGGGAGTGACTTACGAGCAGTACTTC.

This clone has only one observation. The gene calls are TRBV3-1 (or the pseudogene TRBV3-2) and TRBJ1-3; D ambiguous. V gave up 0 bases and J gave up 3 bases, with 6 bases separating them. Germline CDR1 LGHDT, CDR2 YNNKEL (reference sequence). This CDR3 spans 14 amino acids. This chain's CDR3 is CASSQEEGGNTIYF. CDR3 nucleotides: TGTGCCAGCAGCCAAGAGGAGGGTGGAAACACCATATATTTT.

The chain carries TRBV27 and TRBJ1-1, with a possible D match to TRBD1 (5 bases). Per the germline V gene, CDR1 is MNHEY and CDR2 is SMNVEV (reference sequence). The CDR3 contains 15 residues. Trimming pared 5 bases from V and 4 bases from J, leaving 17 bases between. The chain's CDR3 is CASSKSQGAPTEAFF. CDR3 nucleotide sequence: TGTGCCAGCAGTAAATCCCAAGGGGCCCCCACTGAAGCTTTCTTT.

V and J are TRBV3-1 (or the pseudogene TRBV3-2) and TRBJ2-7; 7 positions match TRBD1. The CDR3 contains 14 residues. Per the germline V gene, CDR1 is LGHDT and CDR2 is YNNKEL (reference sequence). V gave up 7 bases and J gave up 2 bases; unmatched junction bases: 8. CDR3 in DNA: TGTGCCAGCACCCCCGGGACAGTTCCCTACGAGCAGTACTTC. It encodes CASTPGTVPYEQYF.

The rearrangement links TRBV6-5 to TRBJ1-2; TRBD1 matches 7 bases. Losses at the gene ends were 6 bases for V and 8 bases for J; bases not matched to a gene: 12. Germline assignment: CDR1 MNHEY and CDR2 SVGAGI. The CDR3 has 14 residues. CDR3 in amino acids: CASRPAETGWGYTF. CDR3 DNA sequence: TGTGCCAGCAGACCAGCGGAGACAGGGTGGGGCTACACCTTC.

The chain combines TRBV29-1 with TRBJ1-5; D is undetermined. V lost 0 bases and J lost 1, with 4 bases in between. CDR3 length: 13 residues. Per the germline V gene, CDR1 is SQVTM and CDR2 is ANQGSEA. CDR3 in DNA: TGCAGCGTTGAAGAGGGCAGCAATCAGCCCCAGCATTTT. It encodes CSVEEGSNQPQHF.

This sequence joins TRBV27 and TRBJ1-6, with 7 bases aligning to TRBD1. The CDR3 length is 16 residues. Looked up from germline, CDR1 is MNHEY and CDR2 is SMNVEV (reference sequence). The J segment lost 6 bases and the V segment lost 6 bases, leaving 11 bases of the junction unmatched. In DNA form, the CDR3 reads TGTGCCAGCAGGACCTCCTATCGACAGGGTAATTCACCCCTCCACTTT. Translated: CASRTSYRQGNSPLHF.

This chain links TRBV10-3 with TRBJ1-5, with TRBD1 matching over 9 bases. The CDR3 runs 15 residues. Per the germline V gene, CDR1 is ENHRY and CDR2 is SYGVKD. The V and J ends lost 7 bases and 2 bases, in that order; junction bases with no gene match: 6. CDR3 sequence reads: CAIKQGARGNQPQHF. CDR3 in DNA: TGTGCCATCAAACAGGGGGCGCGAGGCAATCAGCCCCAGCATTTT.

The rearrangement links TRBV27 to TRBJ1-2, with D maybe TRBD1 (5 bases). The CDR3 contains 15 residues. The germline gives CDR1 MNHEY, CDR2 SMNVEV (reference sequence). Between the trimmed V and J ends, which lost 2 bases and 10 bases, there was a span of 20 bases. The CDR3 loop reads CASSLKEHGGSVYTF. CDR3 bases: TGTGCCAGCAGTTTAAAGGAACACGGGGGGTCAGTCTACACCTTC.

This chain connects TRBV5-1 to TRBJ1-1; tentatively, D is TRBD1 (6 bases). Germline CDR1 reads SGHRS; CDR2 reads YFSETQ. The CDR3 runs to 14 residues. Trimming removed 0 bases at V and 3 bases at J, with 9 bases between. The CDR3 nucleotides are TGCGCCAGCAGCTTGGGGTCAGGGGACACTGAAGCTTTCTTT. Translating gives CASSLGSGDTEAFF.

For the CDR3, the DNA is TGCGCCAGCAGTGGACAGGGTGGAAACACCATATATTTT. Amino acids: CASSGQGGNTIYF. The rearrangement uses TRBV10-1 and TRBJ1-3; TRBD1 aligns across 7 bases. Trimming cost V 4 bases and J 3 bases; bases outside gene matches: 0. The germline V gene encodes CDR1 WNHNN and CDR2 SYGVQD (reference sequence). The CDR3 spans 13 residues.

The chain recombines TRBV30 with TRBJ1-1, with D possibly being TRBD1 (5 bases). The V gene's germline CDR1 is GTSNPN and CDR2 SVGIG (reference sequence). The V gene lost 0 bases and the J gene lost 4 bases, with 12 bases spanning the gap. This CDR3 region has 14 residues. In DNA, the CDR3 is TGTGCCTGGAGTGTAAATCAGGGCCGCACTGAAGCTTTCTTT. This sequence encodes CAWSVNQGRTEAFF.

This rearrangement joins TRBV19 to TRBJ2-2; 7 nucleotides match TRBD2. The germline gives CDR1 LNHDA, CDR2 SQIVND (reference sequence). The trim removed 6 bases at V and 7 bases at J, leaving 14 bases unmatched. The CDR3 sequence is 16 residues long. The CDR3 coding sequence is TGTGCCAGTAGCCCAGAGGCGGGAGTACGGGGCGGGGAGCTGTTTTTT. Translation gives CASSPEAGVRGGELFF.

This rearrangement joins TRBV13 to TRBJ1-2; no definite D call. Germline V gives CDR1 PRHDT, CDR2 FYEKMQ (reference sequence). V was shortened by 0 bases and J by 4 bases, with 15 bases between the two germline ends. The CDR3 consists of 16 residues. CDR3: CASSLGAQRVPYGYTF. The CDR3 DNA sequence: TGTGCCAGCAGCTTAGGAGCCCAGAGGGTTCCCTATGGCTACACCTTC.

This rearrangement joins TRBV18 to TRBJ1-2; the D is unclear. This CDR3 spans 16 amino acids. In germline, CDR1 is KGHSH, CDR2 LQKENI. Trimming shortened V by 3 bases and J by 1 base, and 15 bases separated the two germline ends. CDR3 residues: CASSPERLTGNYGYTF. CDR3 DNA: TGTGCCAGCTCACCCGAGAGGTTGACGGGTAACTATGGCTACACCTTC.

The CDR3 DNA reads TGTGCCAGCAGCTTGGGGACTGCGATTACGTGGTACGAGCAGTACTTC. Translation gives CASSLGTAITWYEQYF. The V call is TRBV11-2, the J call TRBJ2-7; tentative D call: TRBD2 (6 bases). The V and J ends lost 3 bases and 4 bases respectively, with 19 bases between them. Germline V gene data show CDR1 as SGHAT and CDR2 as FQNNGV. The length of the CDR3 is 16 residues.

This clone was seen once. The gene calls are TRBV15 and TRBJ1-1; D perhaps matches TRBD1 (5 bases). V was pared by 1 base and J by 1 base, with 7 bases between. Germline V gene lookup returns CDR1 LNHNV and CDR2 YYDKDF (reference sequence). The CDR3 covers 14 residues. DNA of the CDR3: TGTGCCACCAGCAGAGGACAGACGAACACTGAAGCTTTCTTT. The encoded protein is CATSRGQTNTEAFF.

The CDR3 is CASSLTRQETQYF. The DNA for the CDR3 is TGTGCCAGCAGCTTAACCAGACAAGAGACCCAGTACTTC. The chain uses TRBV7-2 and TRBJ2-5; no firm D call. CDR3 length: 13 amino acids. The V gene lost 2 bases and the J gene lost 2 bases, with 6 bases spanning the gap. Germline V gene lookup returns CDR1 SGHTA and CDR2 FQGNSA.

CDR3 in amino acids: CASSLDGLAGAGQFF. CDR3 DNA sequence: TGTGCCAGCAGCTTAGATGGGCTAGCGGGAGCGGGCCAGTTCTTC. The V and J genes are TRBV11-2 and TRBJ2-1; 10 bases map to TRBD2. This CDR3 has 15 amino acids. Trimming removed 0 bases from V and 13 bases from J; junction bases left unmatched: 9. Germline assignment: CDR1 SGHAT and CDR2 FQNNGV.

The V gene is TRBV3-1 (or the pseudogene TRBV3-2), the J gene TRBJ1-2; 8 bases match TRBD1. Germline CDR1 and CDR2: LGHDT and YNNKEL (reference sequence). CDR3 size: 16 residues. After removal of 8 bases from V and 7 bases from J, the junction contained 18 bases not matched to a gene. CDR3 sequence (DNA): TGTGCCAGCGGTAGCCAGGGGACAGGCATTTCGCGTGGCTACACCTTC. Translated, it gives CASGSQGTGISRGYTF.

J is TRBJ1-5 and V is TRBV5-1; the D gene is possibly TRBD1 (5 bases). V was trimmed by 0 bases and J by 4 bases, leaving 8 bases between them. The CDR3 totals 14 residues. Germline V gene data show CDR1 as SGHRS and CDR2 as YFSETQ. CDR3 in amino acids: CASSLGGTNQPQHF. CDR3 nucleotides: TGCGCCAGCAGCTTGGGAGGGACTAATCAGCCCCAGCATTTT.